This is a list of T cell receptor beta chains from one sample in a study of human T cells and chemical hapten exposure. TCRdb re-derived calls from the RACE reads in MiXCR, one entry per CDR3 protein. Of about 71,000 distinct CDR3 sequences in the sample, approximately 9.8% were seen once. This sample comprised whole blood, obtained in connection with sensitization to the hapten diphenylcyclopropenone (DPC). The receptors originated from a woman aged 40 to 55 with alopecia areata. Some clones in this sample may be carry-over from other donors' samples. Both conserved end residues are part of each CDR3. Each record gives: D gene, J gene, clone size, CDR3 length, V gene, CDR3 DNA, CDR3 protein. The D gene is left open where the match is weak. Size is stated for part of the rows, as once, few or many counts, or as a class when the clone is expanded.

TRBD1,TRBJ1-5,many,16,TRBV4-1,TGCGCCAGCAGCCAAGATGACAGGGCGGGCAATCAGCCCCAGCATTTT,CASSQDDRAGNQPQHF
NA,TRBJ1-2,large,13,TRBV20-1,TGCAGTGCTCCCACGGAGCCGGGGTCTGGCTACACCTTC,CSAPTEPGSGYTF
NA,TRBJ2-4,NA,14,TRBV6-5,TGTGCCAGCAGTCTACTAGCTAGTGGGAACATTCAGTACTTC,CASSLLASGNIQYF
NA,TRBJ2-3,few,15,TRBV6-1,TGTGCCAGCAGTGAAATGGGGGGTAGCACAGATACGCAGTATTTT,CASSEMGGSTDTQYF
NA,TRBJ2-7,many,17,TRBV21-1,TGTGCCAGCAGCAAAAAGGGGCCTAGCGGGGACCCTAGAGAGCAGTACTTC,CASSKKGPSGDPREQYF
NA,TRBJ2-1,once,13,TRBV4-3,TGCGCCAGCAGCCAAGTACGGGGCAATGAGCAGTTCTTC,CASSQVRGNEQFF
TRBD1,TRBJ2-1,many,14,TRBV12-3/TRBV12-4,TGTGCCAGCAGTCCACTAGGGGGCTCCGATGAGCAGTTCTTC,CASSPLGGSDEQFF
NA,TRBJ2-2,NA,16,TRBV20-1,TGCAGTGCTAGAGATCCCAGGGGACCCGGCACCGGGGAGCTGTTTTTT,CSARDPRGPGTGELFF
TRBD2,TRBJ2-5,few,17,TRBV7-9,TGTGCCAGCAGCTTAGAAACGACTAGCGGGGGGCCCGGGACCCAGTACTTC,CASSLETTSGGPGTQYF
NA,TRBJ2-3,many,14,TRBV7-2,TGTGCCAGCAGCCCCACCGGCGGGGCAGATACGCAGTATTTT,CASSPTGGADTQYF
NA,TRBJ1-1,many,13,TRBV6-2/TRBV6-3,TGTGCCAGCATTCGGGGAGTGGACACTGAAGCTTTCTTT,CASIRGVDTEAFF
TRBD1,TRBJ1-1,many,13,TRBV6-5,TGTGCCAGCAGTGACAGGGGAGGCACTGAAGCTTTCTTT,CASSDRGGTEAFF
NA,TRBJ2-5,NA,14,TRBV27,TGTGCCAGCAGCAACTCACGCTACCAAGAGACCCAGTACTTC,CASSNSRYQETQYF
NA,TRBJ1-1,NA,15,TRBV5-1,TGCGCCAGCAGCCCTGCGGGCGGGGCGGAAACTGAAGCTTTCTTT,CASSPAGGAETEAFF
NA,TRBJ1-3,NA,14,TRBV20-1,TGCAGTGCCCCTGAACAGGGCCCTGGAAACACCATATATTTT,CSAPEQGPGNTIYF
NA,TRBJ2-7,many,15,TRBV9,TGTGCCAGCAGCGCCCTTCCCGGCTATCCCTACGAGCAGTACTTC,CASSALPGYPYEQYF
NA,TRBJ1-2,many,13,TRBV4-1,TGCGCCAGCAGCCAAGAAGGGGGCTATGGCTACACCTTC,CASSQEGGYGYTF
NA,TRBJ2-3,many,16,TRBV3-1,TGTGCCAGCAGCCAAGACGTTCTGGCGATGACAGATACGCAGTATTTT,CASSQDVLAMTDTQYF
TRBD2,TRBJ2-1,many,12,TRBV6-5,TGTGCCAGCAGTGGGGCTAGCGGCAACGAGTTCTTC,CASSGASGNEFF
TRBD2,TRBJ2-1,NA,13,TRBV9,TGTGCCAGCAGCTTCGGGGGGGCGAATGAGCAGTTCTTC,CASSFGGANEQFF
TRBD1,TRBJ2-1,many,15,TRBV6-6,TGTGCCAGCACCTCTCCCCGGACAGGGGGTGATGAGCAGTTCTTC,CASTSPRTGGDEQFF
NA,TRBJ1-5,NA,15,TRBV19,TGTGCCAGTAGTCAAGTGCCTGGGGAGGGTCAGCCCCAGCATTTT,CASSQVPGEGQPQHF
NA,TRBJ1-5,many,13,TRBV7-8,TGTGCCAGCAGCTCCTCGCTCAATCAGCCCCAGCATTTT,CASSSSLNQPQHF
TRBD1,TRBJ1-2,NA,14,TRBV7-2,TGTGCCAGCAGCCCCTCACAGGGGACCTATGGCTACACCTTC,CASSPSQGTYGYTF
TRBD1,TRBJ2-2,few,18,TRBV6-5,TGTGCCAGCAGTTACTCGGGACAGGGGGCGGGCGGAACCGGGGAGCTGTTTTTT,CASSYSGQGAGGTGELFF
NA,TRBJ1-2,NA,13,TRBV27,TGTGCCAGCAGTCTACAGGGAGACTATGGCTACACCTTC,CASSLQGDYGYTF
TRBD1,TRBJ2-7,few,14,TRBV5-5,TGTGCCAGCAGCGTGGACAGGGGCGTCCACGAGCAGTACTTC,CASSVDRGVHEQYF
TRBD2,TRBJ2-5,NA,15,TRBV7-3,TGTGCCAGCAGCTTAAGGGCTAGCGGGGTAGAGACCCAGTACTTC,CASSLRASGVETQYF
TRBD1,TRBJ2-2,NA,16,TRBV20-1,TGCAGTGCTAGAGATTGGGGACAGGGGAACACCGGGGAGCTGTTTTTT,CSARDWGQGNTGELFF
NA,TRBJ1-2,many,13,TRBV7-9,TGTGCCAGCAGCTTACCCCCAGGGAATGGCTACACCTTC,CASSLPPGNGYTF
TRBD2,TRBJ2-7,many,15,TRBV19,TGTGCCAGTAGTATATTCGCGGGGGGGACCTACGAGCAGTACTTC,CASSIFAGGTYEQYF
NA,TRBJ1-4,many,13,TRBV20-1,TGCAGTGCTAGCGAGGGGCTGAGTGAAAAACTGTTTTTT,CSASEGLSEKLFF
NA,TRBJ2-7,many,13,TRBV24-1,TGTGCCACCAGTCTGACAGGTTTGCACGAGCAGTACTTC,CATSLTGLHEQYF
TRBD1,TRBJ1-2,many,14,TRBV7-9,TGTGCCAGCAGCCAGCCAGGGACAGGATATGGCTACACCTTC,CASSQPGTGYGYTF
TRBD2,TRBJ2-5,NA,17,TRBV12-5,TGTGCTAGTGGTTTGGGGATATCTAGCGGGGGGCAAGAGACCCAGTACTTC,CASGLGISSGGQETQYF
NA,TRBJ1-5,many,17,TRBV6-5,TGTGCCAGCAGATCCACAGGGTCCCCGAGCGCTAATCAGCCCCAGCATTTT,CASRSTGSPSANQPQHF
NA,TRBJ2-2,many,14,TRBV20-1,TGCAGTGCTAGAGAGGCTGCTTGGACCGGGGAGCTGTTTTTT,CSAREAAWTGELFF
NA,TRBJ1-1,NA,14,TRBV7-9,TGTGCCAGCAGCTTAGAGTTGGGGAATACTGAAGCTTTCTTT,CASSLELGNTEAFF
NA,TRBJ1-2,few,13,TRBV19,TGTGCCAGTAGTATACCAGGGTTCAGTGGCTACACCTTC,CASSIPGFSGYTF
TRBD1,TRBJ1-1,many,14,TRBV20-1,TGCAGTGCTAGTATGGGACAGGGAGGGACTGAAGCTTTCTTT,CSASMGQGGTEAFF
NA,TRBJ1-1,many,15,TRBV21-1,TGTGCCAGCAGCGTCCCGTGGCAACCGAGGACTGAAGCTTTCTTT,CASSVPWQPRTEAFF
TRBD1,TRBJ2-4,many,13,TRBV9,TGTGCCAGCAGCGTGACAGGGGGGAGCATTCAGTACTTC,CASSVTGGSIQYF
NA,TRBJ2-1,few,15,TRBV9,TGTGCCAGCAGCGTAGCGGGGACCACCTACAATGAGCAGTTCTTC,CASSVAGTTYNEQFF
TRBD1,TRBJ2-1,NA,17,TRBV6-5,TGTGCCAGCAGCCGTACCCGGGACAGCATCTCCTACAATGAGCAGTTCTTC,CASSRTRDSISYNEQFF
TRBD2,TRBJ2-1,many,17,TRBV12-3/TRBV12-4,TGTGCCAGCAGTTTAGGCCTCAGCGGGGGGGCCTGGAATGAGCAGTTCTTC,CASSLGLSGGAWNEQFF
NA,TRBJ1-1,many,13,TRBV4-1,TGCGCCAGCAGCCAAGACAGGGATACTGAAGCTTTCTTT,CASSQDRDTEAFF
NA,TRBJ2-3,NA,14,TRBV29-1,TGCAGCGGGCGACGGGGGATAGGGACAGATACGCAGTATTTT,CSGRRGIGTDTQYF
NA,TRBJ1-1,many,11,TRBV10-3,TGTGCCACCCGCCGGTCCGCTGAAGCTTTCTTT,CATRRSAEAFF
NA,TRBJ1-6,NA,14,TRBV15,TGTGCCACCAACAGAGTTTCCAGTACTTCACCCCTCCACTTT,CATNRVSSTSPLHF
NA,TRBJ2-5,NA,14,TRBV6-2/TRBV6-3,TGTGCCAGCAGTTTACTTGCTGAACAGGTCCCCCAGTACTTC,CASSLLAEQVPQYF
NA,TRBJ1-2,NA,10,TRBV2,TGTGCCAGCAGTGGGCCTGGCTACACCTTC,CASSGPGYTF
TRBD2,TRBJ2-3,few,15,TRBV28,TGTGCCAGCAGTAAAGTAGCGGGGGACACAGATACGCAGTATTTT,CASSKVAGDTDTQYF
NA,TRBJ2-7,few,16,TRBV7-9,TGTGCCAGCAGCCGGGGGGCGGCCCGAAGCTCCTACGAGCAGTACTTC,CASSRGAARSSYEQYF
TRBD1,TRBJ2-5,many,14,TRBV12-3/TRBV12-4,TGTGCCAGCAGACCTCAGACAGGGGAAGAGACCCAGTACTTC,CASRPQTGEETQYF
NA,TRBJ2-5,few,17,TRBV15,TGTGCCACCAGCAGAGATTTTGGCGGAGCTATCCAAGAGACCCAGTACTTC,CATSRDFGGAIQETQYF
NA,TRBJ1-1,few,13,TRBV7-9,TGTGCCAGCAGCACGGAAGACAAGTCTGAAGCTTTCTTT,CASSTEDKSEAFF
NA,TRBJ1-1,few,12,TRBV6-5,TGTGCCACCCTGACACCCGGGACTGAAGCTTTCTTT,CATLTPGTEAFF
TRBD2,TRBJ2-7,many,13,TRBV7-2,TGTGCCAGCAGCTTACAAGAAGGGAGGGAGGAGTACTTC,CASSLQEGREEYF
NA,TRBJ2-1,NA,11,TRBV12-3/TRBV12-4,TGTGCCAGCAGGAAACTTGGAGAGCAGTTCTTC,CASRKLGEQFF
NA,TRBJ2-7,few,11,TRBV12-3/TRBV12-4,TGTGCCAGCAGTTTGATAAGGGAGCAGTACTTC,CASSLIREQYF